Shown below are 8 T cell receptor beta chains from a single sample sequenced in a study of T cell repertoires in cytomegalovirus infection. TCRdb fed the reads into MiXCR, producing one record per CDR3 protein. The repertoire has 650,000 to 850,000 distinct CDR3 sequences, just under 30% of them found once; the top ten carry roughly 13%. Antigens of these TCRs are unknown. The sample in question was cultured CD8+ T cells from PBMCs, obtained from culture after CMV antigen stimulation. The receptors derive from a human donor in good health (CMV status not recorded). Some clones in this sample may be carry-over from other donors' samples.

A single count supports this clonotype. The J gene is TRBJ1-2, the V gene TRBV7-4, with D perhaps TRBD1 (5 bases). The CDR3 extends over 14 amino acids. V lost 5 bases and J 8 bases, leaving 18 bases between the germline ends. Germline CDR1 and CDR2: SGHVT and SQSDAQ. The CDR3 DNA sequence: TGTGCCAGCAGCAGAGGGGCCCCGGGGCCGGGCTACACCTTC. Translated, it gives CASSRGAPGPGYTF.

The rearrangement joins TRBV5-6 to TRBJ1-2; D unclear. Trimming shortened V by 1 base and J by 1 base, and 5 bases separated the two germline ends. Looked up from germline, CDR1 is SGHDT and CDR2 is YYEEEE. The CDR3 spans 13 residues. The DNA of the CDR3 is TGTGCCAGCAGCTTGTCCCATAACTATGGCTACACCTTC. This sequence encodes CASSLSHNYGYTF.

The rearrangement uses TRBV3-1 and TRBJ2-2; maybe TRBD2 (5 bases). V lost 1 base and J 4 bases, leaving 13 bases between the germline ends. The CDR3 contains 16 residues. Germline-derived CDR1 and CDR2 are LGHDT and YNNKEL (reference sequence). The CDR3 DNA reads TGTGCCAGCAGCCAAGGGCGCTCCGAGGGCACCGGGGAGCTGTTTTTT. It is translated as CASSQGRSEGTGELFF.

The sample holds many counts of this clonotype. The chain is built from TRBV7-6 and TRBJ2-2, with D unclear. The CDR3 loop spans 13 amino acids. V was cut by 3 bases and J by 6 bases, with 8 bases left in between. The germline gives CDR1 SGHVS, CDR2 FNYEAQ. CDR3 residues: CASSFLESGELFF. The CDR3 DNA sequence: TGTGCCAGCAGCTTTCTAGAATCCGGGGAGCTGTTTTTT. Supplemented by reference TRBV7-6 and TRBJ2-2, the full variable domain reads GAGVSQSPRYKVTKRGQDVALRCDPISGHVSLYWYRQALGQGPEFLTYFNYEAQQDKSGLPNDRFSAERPEGSISTLTIQRTEQRDSAMYRCASSFLESGELFFGEGSRLTVL.

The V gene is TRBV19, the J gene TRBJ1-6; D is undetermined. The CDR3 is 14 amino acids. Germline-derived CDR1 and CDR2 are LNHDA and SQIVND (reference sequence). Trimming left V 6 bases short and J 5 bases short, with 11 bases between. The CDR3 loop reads CASRVLADNSPLHF. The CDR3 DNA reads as TGTGCCAGTAGGGTACTTGCGGATAATTCACCCCTCCACTTT.

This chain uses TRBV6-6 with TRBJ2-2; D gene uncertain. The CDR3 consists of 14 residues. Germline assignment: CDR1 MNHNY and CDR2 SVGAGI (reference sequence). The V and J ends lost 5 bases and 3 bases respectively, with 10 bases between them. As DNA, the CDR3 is TGTGCCAGCAGTCCGGACCGCCACACCGGGGAGCTGTTTTTT. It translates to CASSPDRHTGELFF.

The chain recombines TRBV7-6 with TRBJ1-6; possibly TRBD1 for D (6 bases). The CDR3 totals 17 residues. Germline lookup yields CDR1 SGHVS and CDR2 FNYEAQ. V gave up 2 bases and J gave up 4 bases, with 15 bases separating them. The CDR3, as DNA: TGTGCCAGCAGCTTACATTTGGCAGGGGCGTATAATTCACCCCTCCACTTT. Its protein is CASSLHLAGAYNSPLHF. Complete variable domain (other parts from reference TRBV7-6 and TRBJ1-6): GAGVSQSPRYKVTKRGQDVALRCDPISGHVSLYWYRQALGQGPEFLTYFNYEAQQDKSGLPNDRFSAERPEGSISTLTIQRTEQRDSAMYRCASSLHLAGAYNSPLHFGNGTRLTVT.

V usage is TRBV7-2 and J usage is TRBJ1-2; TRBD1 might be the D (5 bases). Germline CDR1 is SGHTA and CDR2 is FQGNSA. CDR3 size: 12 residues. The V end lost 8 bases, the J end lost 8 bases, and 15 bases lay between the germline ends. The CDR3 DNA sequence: TGTGCCAGCCTATCGGGACTCGACGGCTACACCTTC. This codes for CASLSGLDGYTF.